The 10 T cell receptor beta chains presented below share a single source sample, sequenced in a study of human thymus T cells (TCRdb year 2020). Thymus tissue was obtained as surgical resects removed during corrective cardiac surgery. Library preparation employed the immunoSEQ multiplex PCR assay. Sourced from immuneACCESS, this table was stored by TCRdb with only in-frame sequences that have V and J called. A share of the clones is absent; for the studies checked, an unresolved V gene accounts for under half, and the remainder has no known explanation. The table for this sample lists roughly 120,000 clones; 90% to 95% of them were counted only once. The ten largest account for roughly 0.024% of the sample. The sequencing input was thymus tissue. Source of these receptors: a boy younger than two with a congenital heart defect but otherwise immunologically healthy.

The chain links TRBV4-1 to TRBJ2-5, with a weak D call TRBD1 (6 bases). CDR1 is MGHRA and CDR2 is YSYEKL in the germline V gene. This CDR3 spans 14 amino acids. Trimming took off 3 bases at V and 4 bases at J, with 12 bases between the two ends. Here the CDR3 DNA reads TGCGCCAGCAGCCACTCGAACAGGGTAGAGACCCAGTACTTC. The encoded protein is CASSHSNRVETQYF.

Written as DNA, the CDR3 is TGTGCCAGTACCCGGGGACTAGCAGGCACAGATACGCAGTATTTT. Translating it yields CASTRGLAGTDTQYF. The V gene is TRBV2, the J gene TRBJ2-3; 9 positions match TRBD2. This CDR3 has 15 residues. With 9 bases clipped from V and 1 base from J, the junction kept 8 bases outside the gene matches. In germline, CDR1 is SNHLY, CDR2 FYNNEI.

The V and J genes are TRBV7-9 and TRBJ1-1; D is uncertain. With 5 bases removed from V and 6 bases from J, the gap between germline ends came to 28 bases. The CDR3 has 18 residues. CDR1 and CDR2 from the germline V gene are SEHNR and FQNEAQ (reference sequence). CDR3 nucleotide sequence: TGTGCCAGCAGCCTCGATGTTGGTCCGGGTCTGGAAGTCCCTGAAGCTTTCTTT. This codes for CASSLDVGPGLEVPEAFF.

CDR3: CASSYSWPGTGELFF. The CDR3 DNA reads TGTGCCAGCAGTTACTCTTGGCCTGGCACCGGGGAGCTGTTTTTT. The chain combines TRBV6-5 with TRBJ2-2; D ambiguous. Germline CDR1 and CDR2: MNHEY and SVGAGI. V was shortened by 0 bases and J by 4 bases, with 9 bases between the two germline ends. The CDR3 is 15 residues long.

The chain combines TRBV5-4 with TRBJ1-2; 7 nucleotides agree with TRBD1. This CDR3 has 13 amino acids. Per germline, CDR1 SGHNT and CDR2 YYREEE (reference sequence). Losses at the gene ends were 2 bases for V and 4 bases for J; bases not matched to a gene: 2. CDR3 coding DNA: TGTGCCAGCAGCTTTAGACAGGGCTATGGCTACACCTTC. Its translation is CASSFRQGYGYTF.

The genes are TRBV27 and TRBJ1-2; D may be TRBD1 (5 bases). V lost 2 bases, J lost 4 bases, and 20 bases lay in between. Germline values: CDR1 MNHEY, CDR2 SMNVEV (reference sequence). The CDR3 sequence is 17 residues long. DNA for the CDR3: TGTGCCAGCAGTTTAACCCCTCCGGGGGGAAGGAGCTATGGCTACACCTTC. Its protein product is CASSLTPPGGRSYGYTF.

This clone was seen a single time. The chain uses TRBV4-3 and TRBJ2-5, with TRBD2 identical over 14 bases. CDR1 and CDR2 (germline): LGHNA, YSLEER. This CDR3 comprises 17 residues. With V trimmed by 0 bases and J by 5 bases, 5 bases remained unmatched. Here the CDR3 reads CASSQDGLAGGRETQYF. The CDR3 region has the DNA TGCGCCAGCAGCCAAGATGGACTAGCGGGGGGCAGGGAGACCCAGTACTTC.

The CDR3 bases are TGTGCCAGCAGTTGGCGGGGGGGCAGGTCAGATACGCAGTATTTT. Amino acid sequence: CASSWRGGRSDTQYF. This chain connects TRBV28 to TRBJ2-3; 9 nucleotides align to TRBD2. The CDR3 is made up of 15 amino acids. Germline V gene lookup returns CDR1 MDHEN and CDR2 SYDVKM. V shed 4 bases and J 4 bases; nucleotides not matched to a gene: 6.

V is TRBV6-1 and J is TRBJ1-1; D remains unclear. The germline V gene has CDR1 MNHNS and CDR2 SASEGT. This CDR3 is built from 14 residues. Trimming removed 7 bases from V and 8 bases from J, with 20 bases in between. The DNA for the CDR3 is TGTGCCAGCATCCCCTTCCCAGCTAGCCCAGAAGCTTTCTTT. Amino acid sequence: CASIPFPASPEAFF.

The V call is TRBV6-1, the J call TRBJ1-3; tentatively, D is TRBD1 (5 bases). CDR3 length: 19 amino acids. Trimming took 2 bases from V and 0 from J, leaving 20 bases between them. CDR1 and CDR2 from the germline V gene are MNHNS and SASEGT. The CDR3 loop reads CASSEWGVPKETSGNTIYF. CDR3 DNA sequence: TGTGCCAGCAGTGAATGGGGCGTACCCAAAGAGACCTCTGGAAACACCATATATTTT.